Listed below are T cell receptor beta chains from one sample, sequenced in a study of blood T cell repertoires in COVID-19. The repertoire was sequenced with immunoSEQ multiplex PCR; TCRdb's copy has only in-frame clones and lacks some. The data show about 34,000 clones, with approximately 82% seen just once and around 15% held by the top ten. What was sequenced was peripheral blood. The receptors stem from a man at least 80 years old with active or convalescent COVID-19. The CDR3 runs from the conserved cysteine through the conserved F or W. The D gene is left open where the match is weak. Clone sizes are given selectively: once, few, many, or a class where the clone is expanded.

d_gene	v_gene	j_gene	abundance	CDR3nt	CDR3aa
TRBD1	TRBV6-6	TRBJ2-2	-	TGTGCCAGCACTGGACAGGGCTACACCGGGGAGCTGTTTTTT	CASTGQGYTGELFF
-	TRBV3-1/TRBV3-2	TRBJ1-2	-	TGTGCCAGCAGCCAAGTCCCCCCATATGGCTACACCTTC	CASSQVPPYGYTF
-	TRBV29-1	TRBJ2-3	-	TGCAGCGCCCGGGAGATTCATGGAGATACGCAGTATTTT	CSAREIHGDTQYF
TRBD2	TRBV6-1	TRBJ2-1	-	TGTGCCAGCAGTGAACTAGCGGGCTCCTACAATGAGCAGTTCTTC	CASSELAGSYNEQFF
-	TRBV19	TRBJ1-3	-	TGTGCCAGTAGCGACCGGGAATACTCTGGAAACACCATATATTTT	CASSDREYSGNTIYF
TRBD1	TRBV6-5	TRBJ1-2	-	TGTGCCAGCATACAACCCGGGACAGGCTATGGCTACACCTTC	CASIQPGTGYGYTF
-	TRBV2	TRBJ2-1	-	TGTGCCAGCAGTGAGGTTCGTTGGGCGGGATTAAGGTTCTTC	CASSEVRWAGLRFF
TRBD2	TRBV2	TRBJ2-7	once	TGTGCCAGCAGTCCTCTAGCGGGGAGGACCTACGAGCAGTACTTC	CASSPLAGRTYEQYF
-	TRBV12-3/TRBV12-4	TRBJ1-2	-	TGTGCCAGCGGACAACAGATTAACTATGGCTACACCTTC	CASGQQINYGYTF
-	TRBV4-2	TRBJ2-1	-	TGTGCCAGCAGCCAAGACCCTAGCTCTAGCTTTTACAATGAGCAGTTCTTC	CASSQDPSSSFYNEQFF
-	TRBV29-1	TRBJ2-7	-	TGCAGCGTTCCCGCAGGGTCAGGGTCCTACGAGCAGTACTTC	CSVPAGSGSYEQYF
TRBD1	TRBV5-1	TRBJ2-7	-	TGCGCCAGCAGCTTGGGGACAGGGGAAATCGGCGAGCAGTACTTC	CASSLGTGEIGEQYF
TRBD1	TRBV27	TRBJ1-4	-	TGTGCCAGCAGTTTACAGACAGGGGGCCTAGGAAAACTGTTTTTT	CASSLQTGGLGKLFF
-	TRBV19	TRBJ1-3	-	TGTGCCAGTAGTGCCACCGGAGCCGGTGCTGGAAACACCATATATTTT	CASSATGAGAGNTIYF
-	TRBV7-3	TRBJ1-6	-	TGTGCCAGCAGCTCCGGACAGCCAAATTCACCCCTCCACTTT	CASSSGQPNSPLHF
TRBD2	TRBV9	TRBJ2-2	-	TGTGCCAGCAGGCCAGGGACTAGCGGGGGCGGGGAGCTGTTTTTT	CASRPGTSGGGELFF
-	TRBV6-5	TRBJ1-2	once	TGTGCCAGCAGTTACGTTATCGGTGCTAACTATGGCTACACCTTC	CASSYVIGANYGYTF
TRBD1	TRBV6-1	TRBJ1-5	once	TGTGCCAGCAGTGCAGACAGGGGGGCAAGCAATCAGCCCCAGCATTTT	CASSADRGASNQPQHF
TRBD1	TRBV9	TRBJ2-7	few	TGTGCCAGCAGCGCGACAGGGGGACGCGAGCAGTACTTC	CASSATGGREQYF
-	TRBV18	TRBJ2-3	-	TGTGCCAGCTCAGGGAAACAGGGTTCCCTCGATACGCAGTATTTT	CASSGKQGSLDTQYF
-	TRBV10-3	TRBJ2-7	-	TGTGCCATCAGTGAGCCAGCAGGGCGGGACTCCTACGAGCAGTACTTC	CAISEPAGRDSYEQYF
TRBD1	TRBV2	TRBJ2-7	-	TGTGCCAGCAGGAAGGGACAGGGGGCCTACGAGCAGTACTTC	CASRKGQGAYEQYF
-	TRBV4-3	TRBJ2-1	-	TGCGCCAGCAGCCTAGGATATTCGGCCGAGGGCTACAATGAGCAGTTCTTC	CASSLGYSAEGYNEQFF
TRBD1	TRBV6-5	TRBJ1-2	-	TGTGCCAGCACAACGAGACAGGGATTTGGCGGCTACACCTTC	CASTTRQGFGGYTF
-	TRBV21-1	TRBJ2-3	-	TGTGCCAGCAGCAAAGTGATGACAGGGGTGTATGCAGATACGCAGTATTTT	CASSKVMTGVYADTQYF
TRBD2	TRBV7-9	TRBJ2-1	once	TGTGCCAGCAGGGTTAGCGGGGGGGATGAGCAGTTCTTC	CASRVSGGDEQFF
TRBD1	TRBV19	TRBJ1-1	-	TGTGCCAGTAGCAACTTACAGGGGGCAACTGAAGCTTTCTTT	CASSNLQGATEAFF
TRBD1	TRBV19	TRBJ2-3	-	TGTGCCAGTAGCCCCGGACAGGAGTTCACAGATACGCAGTATTTT	CASSPGQEFTDTQYF
-	TRBV6-4	TRBJ1-6	-	TGTGCCAGCAGTGCCATGACAGATTCACCCCTCCACTTT	CASSAMTDSPLHF
-	TRBV7-9	TRBJ2-7	-	TGTGCCAGCAGCTTAACAGCTCCCAGCTCCTACGAGCAGTACTTC	CASSLTAPSSYEQYF
-	TRBV27	TRBJ2-7	few	TGTGCCAGCAGTCCTCTCGGGTACGAGCAGTACTTC	CASSPLGYEQYF
TRBD1	TRBV2	TRBJ2-5	-	TGTGCCAGCAGTGAAGCGTGGACAGGGCAAGAGACCCAGTACTTC	CASSEAWTGQETQYF
-	TRBV19	TRBJ1-1	-	TGTGCCAGTAGTCCTGGGGATGAGGGAAACACTGAAGCTTTCTTT	CASSPGDEGNTEAFF
-	TRBV27	TRBJ2-7	few	TGTGCCAGCAGTTTATCAGGGGTCTACGAGCAGTACTTC	CASSLSGVYEQYF
-	TRBV2	TRBJ2-3	-	TGTGCCAGCGGGAGTGCCTTGGGCACAGATACGCAGTATTTT	CASGSALGTDTQYF
-	TRBV24-1	TRBJ1-1	-	TGTGCCACCAGTGACCCTTCCCAGGGGAACACTGAAGCTTTCTTT	CATSDPSQGNTEAFF
-	TRBV2	TRBJ2-7	-	TGTGCCAGCGTCCGGGACAACTCCTACGAGCAGTACTTC	CASVRDNSYEQYF
TRBD1	TRBV11-3	TRBJ1-1	-	TGTGCCAGCAGCCTCGGGACAGAGACCACTGAAGCTTTCTTT	CASSLGTETTEAFF
-	TRBV12-5	TRBJ1-5	-	TGTGCTAGTGGCCAGAGTCTGGCGGGTCCCGAGCATTTT	CASGQSLAGPEHF
TRBD1	TRBV28	TRBJ1-1	-	TGTGCCAGCATCCCGGGACAGGTCACTGAAGCTTTCTTT	CASIPGQVTEAFF
-	TRBV3-1/TRBV3-2	TRBJ2-7	-	TGTGCCAGCAGCCAAGGTCTCGAGCCATCCGAGCAGTACTTC	CASSQGLEPSEQYF
TRBD2	TRBV19	TRBJ2-7	-	TGTGCCAGTAGTTCCACTAGCGGGAGTAGGTACGAGCAGTACTTC	CASSSTSGSRYEQYF